This T cell receptor (beta chain) is drawn from a study of blood T cells in healthy people across ages. Combining a sample-barcoded 5' primer with a J-beta primer mix, a second PCR ran for roughly 6 to 12 cycles. MiXCR, run by TCRdb on the 5' RACE reads, gives a single entry per CDR3 protein. Of 750,000 to 1,000,000 distinct CDR3 sequences listed, roughly 29% are singletons. Trimming took 5 bases from V and 2 from J, leaving 21 bases between them. Germline V gives CDR1 DFQATT, CDR2 SNEGSKA (reference sequence). This CDR3 spans 16 amino acids. The data also belong to a second study, concerning T cells of mothers and their children.

The V gene is TRBV20-1, the J gene TRBJ1-2, with D tentatively TRBD1 (6 bases). The sample taken for sequencing was blood. The TCR comes from a woman in her forties in good health. This CDR3 is CSASYSGHQTNYGYTF. CDR3 nucleotide sequence: TGCAGTGCTTCATACTCGGGACATCAGACGAACTATGGCTACACCTTC.